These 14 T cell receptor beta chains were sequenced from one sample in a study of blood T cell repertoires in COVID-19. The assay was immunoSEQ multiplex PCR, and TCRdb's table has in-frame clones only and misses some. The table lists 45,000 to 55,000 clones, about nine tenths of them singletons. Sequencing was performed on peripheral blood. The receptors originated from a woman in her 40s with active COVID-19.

CDR3 protein: CASSPTGDFIYGYTF. CDR3 nucleotides: TGTGCCAGCTCACCTACAGGGGACTTCATCTATGGCTACACCTTC. J is TRBJ1-2 and V is TRBV18; TRBD1 agrees at 7 bases. V was pared by 3 bases and J by 4 bases, with 8 bases of the junction left unmatched. Germline lookup yields CDR1 KGHSH and CDR2 LQKENI. This CDR3 has 15 amino acids.

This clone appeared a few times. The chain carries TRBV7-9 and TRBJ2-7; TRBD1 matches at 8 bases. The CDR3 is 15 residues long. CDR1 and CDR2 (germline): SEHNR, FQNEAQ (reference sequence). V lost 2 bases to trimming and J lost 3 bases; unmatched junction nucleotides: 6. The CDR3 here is CASSLNGQGNYEQYF. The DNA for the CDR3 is TGTGCCAGCAGCTTAAATGGACAGGGAAACTACGAGCAGTACTTC.

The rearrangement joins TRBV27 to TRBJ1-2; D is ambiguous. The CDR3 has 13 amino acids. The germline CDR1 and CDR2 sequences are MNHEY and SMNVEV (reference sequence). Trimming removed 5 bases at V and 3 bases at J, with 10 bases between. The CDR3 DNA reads TGTGCCAGCAGTCCCAGTCCGTACTATGGCTACACCTTC. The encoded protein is CASSPSPYYGYTF.

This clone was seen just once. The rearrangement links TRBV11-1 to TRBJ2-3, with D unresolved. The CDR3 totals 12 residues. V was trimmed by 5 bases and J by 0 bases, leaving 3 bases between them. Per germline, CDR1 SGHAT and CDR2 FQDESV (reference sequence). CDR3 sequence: CASSPSTDTQYF. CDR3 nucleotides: TGTGCCAGCAGCCCGAGCACAGATACGCAGTATTTT.

The CDR3 sequence: CASSLEINRELYNEQFF. CDR3 nucleotides: TGTGCCAGCAGCTTGGAGATCAACAGGGAACTATACAATGAGCAGTTCTTC. The gene calls are TRBV5-8 and TRBJ2-1; tentative D call: TRBD1 (6 bases). Germline CDR1 reads SGHTS; CDR2 reads YDEGEE. Trimming stripped 0 bases from V and 4 bases from J, with 17 bases between. The CDR3 runs 17 residues.

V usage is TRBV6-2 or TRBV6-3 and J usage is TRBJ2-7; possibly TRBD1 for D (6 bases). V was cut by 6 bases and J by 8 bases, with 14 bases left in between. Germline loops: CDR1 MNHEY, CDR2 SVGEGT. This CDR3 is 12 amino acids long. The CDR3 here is CASSPADRKQYF. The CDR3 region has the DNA TGTGCCAGCAGCCCCGCGGACAGAAAGCAGTACTTC.

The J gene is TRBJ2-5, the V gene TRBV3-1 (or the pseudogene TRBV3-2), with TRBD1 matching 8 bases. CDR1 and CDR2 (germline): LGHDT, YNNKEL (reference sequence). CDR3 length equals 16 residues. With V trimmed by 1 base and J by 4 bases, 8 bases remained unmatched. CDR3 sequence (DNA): TGTGCCAGCAGCCAAGTGATGGGACAGGCGGGAGAGACCCAGTACTTC. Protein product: CASSQVMGQAGETQYF.

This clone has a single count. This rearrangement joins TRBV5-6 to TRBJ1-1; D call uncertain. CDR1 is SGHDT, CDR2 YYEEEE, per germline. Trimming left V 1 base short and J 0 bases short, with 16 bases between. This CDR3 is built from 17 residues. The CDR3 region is CASSLRQVFAMNTEAFF. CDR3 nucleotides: TGTGCCAGCAGCTTGAGGCAGGTTTTCGCAATGAACACTGAAGCTTTCTTT. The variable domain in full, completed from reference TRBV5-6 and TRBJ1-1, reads DAGVTQSPTHLIKTRGQQVTLRCSPKSGHDTVSWYQQALGQGPQFIFQYYEEEERQRGNFPDRFSGHQFPNYSSELNVNALLLGDSALYLCASSLRQVFAMNTEAFFGQGTRLTVV.

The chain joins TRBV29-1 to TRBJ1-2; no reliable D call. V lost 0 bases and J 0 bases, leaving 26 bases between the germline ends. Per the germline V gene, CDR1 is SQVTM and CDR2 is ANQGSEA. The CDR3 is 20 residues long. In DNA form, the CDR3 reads TGCAGCGTTGAAGATTCCCCCCCCTGGAGGACGGACGAACCTAACTATGGCTACACCTTC. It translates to CSVEDSPPWRTDEPNYGYTF.

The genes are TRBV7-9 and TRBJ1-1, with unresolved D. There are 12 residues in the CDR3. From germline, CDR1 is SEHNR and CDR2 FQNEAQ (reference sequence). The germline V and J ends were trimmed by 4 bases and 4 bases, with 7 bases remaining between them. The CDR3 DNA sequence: TGTGCCAGCAGCTCGTGGCCCACTGAAGCTTTCTTT. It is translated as CASSSWPTEAFF. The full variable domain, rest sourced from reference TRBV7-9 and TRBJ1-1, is DTGVSQNPRHKITKRGQNVTFRCDPISEHNRLYWYRQTLGQGPEFLTYFQNEAQLEKSRLLSDRFSAERPKGSFSTLEIQRTEQGDSAMYLCASSSWPTEAFFGQGTRLTVV.

The CDR3, as DNA: TGTGCCAGCAGCCCCGGGACTAGCGGGGGGCCCCCGGTAACCGGGGAGCTGTTTTTT. Translated: CASSPGTSGGPPVTGELFF. The chain combines TRBV3-1 (or the pseudogene TRBV3-2) with TRBJ2-2; the match to TRBD2 covers 15 bases. V dropped 4 bases and J dropped 5; count of bases not matched to a gene: 11. Germline-derived CDR1 and CDR2 are LGHDT and YNNKEL (reference sequence). The CDR3 covers 19 residues.

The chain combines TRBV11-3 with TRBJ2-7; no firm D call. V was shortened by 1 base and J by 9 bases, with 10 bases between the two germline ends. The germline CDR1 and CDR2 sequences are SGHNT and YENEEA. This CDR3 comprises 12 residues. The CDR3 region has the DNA TGTGCCAGCAGCTTAGCTGGGCAAGGGCAGTACTTC. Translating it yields CASSLAGQGQYF.

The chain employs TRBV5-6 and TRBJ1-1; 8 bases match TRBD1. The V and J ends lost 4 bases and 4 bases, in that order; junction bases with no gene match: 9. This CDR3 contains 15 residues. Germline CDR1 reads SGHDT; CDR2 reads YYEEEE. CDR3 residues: CASSLTGGASTEAFF. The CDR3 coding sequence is TGTGCCAGCAGCCTCACAGGGGGGGCGAGCACTGAAGCTTTCTTT.

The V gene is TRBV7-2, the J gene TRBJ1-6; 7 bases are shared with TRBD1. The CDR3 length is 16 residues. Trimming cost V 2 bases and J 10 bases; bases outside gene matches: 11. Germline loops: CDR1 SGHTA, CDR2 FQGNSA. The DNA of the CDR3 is TGTGCCAGCAGCTTATCGACAGGGACCATAGGGTCACCCCTCCACTTT. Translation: CASSLSTGTIGSPLHF.